The 4 T cell receptor beta chains below come from one sample, sequenced in a study of vaccination effects on CD4 cells after COVID-19. For these TCRs, the target antigens are not known. Some clones are missing from TCRdb's copy, which holds only in-frame ones; the method was immunoSEQ multiplex PCR. The sample includes more than 30,000 clones, 65% to 85% of them seen just once. With around ten days of culture completed, CD4+ T cells were isolated. The starting material was CD4+ T cells from PBMCs cultured without peptide, obtained before COVID-19 vaccination. Receptor source: a human donor who received a COVID-19 vaccine.

The V and J genes are TRBV7-8 and TRBJ1-6, with TRBD1 matching 11 bases. This CDR3 spans 15 amino acids. V trimming: 3 bases; J trimming: 9 bases; junction bases outside the gene matches: 4. CDR1 is SGHVS, CDR2 FQNEAQ, per germline. DNA of the CDR3: TGTGCCAGCAGCTTGGACAGGGGGCTTAGTTCACCCCTCCACTTT. Translating it yields CASSLDRGLSSPLHF.

This chain joins TRBV11-2 and TRBJ1-1; D is uncertain. The CDR3 length is 15 residues. The germline V and J ends were trimmed by 5 bases and 1 base, with 14 bases remaining between them. Germline CDR1 reads SGHAT; CDR2 reads FQNNGV. The CDR3 here is CASSVIRAENTEAFF. CDR3 in DNA: TGTGCCAGCAGCGTTATTAGGGCGGAGAACACTGAAGCTTTCTTT.

This chain uses TRBV7-2 with TRBJ2-4; D gene unclear. Germline CDR1 SGHTA, CDR2 FQGNSA. CDR3 length: 15 amino acids. Trimming stripped 5 bases from V and 9 bases from J, with 20 bases between. This CDR3 is CASSTTKRQSGIQYF. CDR3 coding DNA: TGTGCCAGCAGCACCACAAAGAGGCAGTCTGGCATTCAGTACTTC.

V is TRBV7-3 and J is TRBJ2-3; 9 bases map to TRBD1. The length of the CDR3 is 15 residues. Germline V CDR1 and CDR2: SGHTA, FQGTGA. J gave up 6 bases and V 5 bases, and 9 bases lay outside the gene matches. DNA for the CDR3: TGTGCCAGCAGCAAACAGGGGGCTTGGGCGGATACGCAGTATTTT. Translation gives CASSKQGAWADTQYF.